A selection of T cell receptor beta chains follows, all from one sample in a study of blood T cells in healthy people across ages. One entry per CDR3 protein, called by TCRdb with MiXCR from the 5' RACE reads. The sample has 1,300,000 or so distinct CDR3 sequences, around 59% seen once. Sequencing used blood. These receptors came from a man aged 18-30 years in good health. Both conserved end residues are part of each CDR3. D genes are given only for firm matches. The listing skips clone size in some rows; elsewhere it reads once, few, many or a size class.

V	J	D	size	DNA	CDR3
TRBV29-1	TRBJ1-4	TRBD1	.	TGCAGCGGGACCGGGACAGACTTAGGAAAACTGTTTTTT	CSGTGTDLGKLFF
TRBV24-1	TRBJ2-1	.	.	TGTGCCACCAGTGACCTAGGACGAGACGAGCAGTTCTTC	CATSDLGRDEQFF
TRBV4-2	TRBJ2-3	.	.	TGTGCCAGCAGCCGTGGTAGCGGAGCAATGGTCACAGATACGCAGTATTTT	CASSRGSGAMVTDTQYF
TRBV6-5	TRBJ1-2	.	.	TGTGCCACCTCCACCACTAACTATGGCTACACCTTC	CATSTTNYGYTF
TRBV27	TRBJ2-7	TRBD2	few	TGTGCCAGCAGTTTATCTACTAGCGGGCTTTACGAGCAGTACTTC	CASSLSTSGLYEQYF
TRBV4-2	TRBJ2-7	.	.	TGTGCCAGCAGCCAAGATTGGCGGGACTACGAGCAGTACTTC	CASSQDWRDYEQYF
TRBV7-9	TRBJ2-1	.	.	TGTGCCAGCAGCCTCGACAGTCGGATGGTTGAGCAGTTCTTC	CASSLDSRMVEQFF
TRBV6-5	TRBJ2-1	TRBD1	.	TGTGCCAGCAGGCCCACCGGGACAGATTCCTACAATGAGCAGTTCTTC	CASRPTGTDSYNEQFF
TRBV7-2	TRBJ2-3	TRBD2	.	TGTGCCAGCAGCCCTCTGGGTAGCGGGAGAGCCCCTAGCACAGATACGCAGTATTTT	CASSPLGSGRAPSTDTQYF
TRBV25-1	TRBJ1-2	.	.	TGTGCCAGCAGTGACTGGGGCGATGGCTACACCTTC	CASSDWGDGYTF
TRBV20-1	TRBJ2-5	.	.	TGCAGTGCTCCTCCCGGACTCGGGGACCAAGAGACCCAGTACTTC	CSAPPGLGDQETQYF
TRBV20-1	TRBJ2-3	TRBD2	.	TGCAGTGCTAGAGAAGGACTAGCGGGACTAGATACGCAGTATTTT	CSAREGLAGLDTQYF
TRBV7-9	TRBJ1-1	.	.	TGTGCCAGCAGACAATGGGGAAGAGGCCCGGGAGACACTGAAGCTTTCTTT	CASRQWGRGPGDTEAFF
TRBV24-1	TRBJ2-2	.	.	TGTGCCACCGCTGACCCTCGAGGAGCCGGGGAGCTGTTTTTT	CATADPRGAGELFF
TRBV4-1	TRBJ1-4	.	.	TGCGCCAGCAGCCAAGTATACAGAAATGAAAAACTGTTTTTT	CASSQVYRNEKLFF
TRBV4-1	TRBJ2-3	.	.	TGCGCCAGCAGCCAAGGTCTGGGGAGCACAGATACGCAGTATTTT	CASSQGLGSTDTQYF
TRBV27	TRBJ2-3	TRBD2	.	TGTGCCAGCAGCCCACTAGCGGGATCACTCACAGATACGCAGTATTTT	CASSPLAGSLTDTQYF
TRBV10-3	TRBJ1-1	.	.	TGTGCCATCAGTGAGGGGGCTGAAGCTTTCTTT	CAISEGAEAFF
TRBV7-9	TRBJ2-1	TRBD1	.	TGTGCCAGCAGGCCTATCGGGGGACAGGGGCCCGAAGTAGTTAATGAGCAGTTCTTC	CASRPIGGQGPEVVNEQFF
TRBV12-3/TRBV12-4	TRBJ2-3	TRBD2	.	TGTGCCAGCAGTTTAAGGTGGAGCGGGGGGGAAAGAGCAGATACGCAGTATTTT	CASSLRWSGGERADTQYF
TRBV10-3	TRBJ2-1	TRBD1	.	TGTGCCATCAGCCGGACACCGGACAGGGACAATGAGCAGTTCTTC	CAISRTPDRDNEQFF
TRBV28	TRBJ2-3	TRBD1	.	TGTGCCAGCAGTTTATTCGAGGCAGGGGGCCCAGATACGCAGTATTTT	CASSLFEAGGPDTQYF
TRBV28	TRBJ2-7	TRBD1	.	TGTGCCAGCATAGGGGGCCCCTCCGGGCAGTACTTC	CASIGGPSGQYF
TRBV4-2	TRBJ2-7	TRBD2	.	TGTGCCAGCAGCCAAGACCCTATAGCGGGAGATCGAAACGAGCAGTACTTC	CASSQDPIAGDRNEQYF
TRBV15	TRBJ2-5	.	.	TGTGCCACCAGCCGCTACATAGGGGGGAATGAGCAGTACTTC	CATSRYIGGNEQYF
TRBV28	TRBJ1-1	.	.	TGTGCCAGCATTCCCGCGACGACGAACACTGAAGCTTTCTTT	CASIPATTNTEAFF
TRBV12-5	TRBJ2-3	TRBD2	.	TGTGCTAGTGGGGGGGGACTAGCTGGCACAGATACGCAGTATTTT	CASGGGLAGTDTQYF
TRBV7-8	TRBJ2-1	TRBD1	.	TGTGCCAGCGGCGGGACAGGACGTCAGCAGTTCTTC	CASGGTGRQQFF
TRBV29-1	TRBJ1-1	.	.	TGCAGCGGGGGAGGAGGGGAAGCTTTCTTT	CSGGGGEAFF
TRBV19	TRBJ1-1	.	.	TGTGCCAGTAGTTTTGGTAGCACTGAAGCTTTCTTT	CASSFGSTEAFF
TRBV7-2	TRBJ1-4	TRBD1	.	TGTGCCAGCAGCTCCCGGACAGGGGGTCATGAAAAACTGTTTTTT	CASSSRTGGHEKLFF
TRBV2	TRBJ2-5	TRBD1	once	TGTGCCAGCAGTGTGGGCAACCCAAGATACAGGGGGTGGGAGACCCAGTACTTC	CASSVGNPRYRGWETQYF
TRBV7-2	TRBJ2-1	TRBD1	.	TGTGCCAGCAGGATTCCGGGACAGGGATCAAATGAGCAGTTCTTC	CASRIPGQGSNEQFF
TRBV7-9	TRBJ2-7	.	.	TGTGCCAGCAGCTTAGAGACAGTCTACGAGCAGTACTTC	CASSLETVYEQYF
TRBV24-1	TRBJ2-2	.	.	TGTGCCACCAGTGATCTACGGCGGGGGCCCCTTAACACCGGGGAGCTGTTTTTT	CATSDLRRGPLNTGELFF
TRBV6-5	TRBJ2-1	TRBD2	few	TGTGCCAGCATTATTCAGCGGGGACGGCTGGGGCTCAATGAGCAGTTCTTC	CASIIQRGRLGLNEQFF
TRBV5-8	TRBJ2-1	.	.	TGTGCCAGCAGCTTTGTCGGGACTAATGAGCAGTTCTTC	CASSFVGTNEQFF
TRBV24-1	TRBJ2-3	.	.	TGTGCCACCAAGGCGGCGACGGAGGATACGCAGTATTTT	CATKAATEDTQYF
TRBV29-1	TRBJ2-7	TRBD2	many	TGCAGCGTTGGGGGTGGCGGGAGTTACGAGCAGTACTTC	CSVGGGGSYEQYF
TRBV21-1	TRBJ2-7	.	few	TGTGCCAGCAGCAAAATCCCTGGCGACGAGCAGTACTTC	CASSKIPGDEQYF
TRBV20-1	TRBJ2-5	TRBD2	.	TGCAGTGCTAGGAGGCGGGCTAGCGGGGCTCAAGAGACCCAGTACTTC	CSARRRASGAQETQYF
TRBV7-8	TRBJ2-3	.	.	TGTGCCAGCAGCCCACCGTCTCGGATCGATACGCAGTATTTT	CASSPPSRIDTQYF
TRBV9	TRBJ1-1	.	few	TGTGCCAGCAGCGTTTCCCTGAACACTGAAGCTTTCTTT	CASSVSLNTEAFF
TRBV7-2	TRBJ2-1	TRBD1	.	TGTGCCAGCAGCGGGTGGGACAGGGGGTATTTGGATGAGCAGTTCTTC	CASSGWDRGYLDEQFF
TRBV14	TRBJ1-6	.	.	TGTGCCAGCAGCCGAGGGAGGTTCAGCTCCTATAATTCACCCCTCCACTTT	CASSRGRFSSYNSPLHF
TRBV5-1	TRBJ2-1	.	few	TGCGCCAGCAGCTCGGAGGCGGACTCTAAGTTCTTC	CASSSEADSKFF
TRBV5-5	TRBJ2-3	TRBD2	once	TGTGCCAGCAGCTTAATGACTAGCGGGAGTAGGACAGATACGCAGTATTTT	CASSLMTSGSRTDTQYF
TRBV27	TRBJ2-1	.	few	TGTGCCAGCACCCCCGTCCTCGGGAGCTCCTACAATGAGCAGTTCTTC	CASTPVLGSSYNEQFF
TRBV20-1	TRBJ2-3	TRBD2	.	TGCAGTGCCGGGACTAGCGGGGTCCTTACAGATACGCAGTATTTT	CSAGTSGVLTDTQYF
TRBV5-6	TRBJ2-7	.	.	TGTGCCAGCAGCTTCCAAGGGTTTCGTTACGAGCAGTACTTC	CASSFQGFRYEQYF
TRBV11-2	TRBJ1-1	.	.	TGTGCCAGCAGCTCATCCTACCGGGACCGAAACCCAATCCTTCATGAAGCTTTCTTT	CASSSSYRDRNPILHEAFF
TRBV20-1	TRBJ2-7	.	.	TGCAGTGCAGACCAGGGATCCTCCTACGAGCAGTACTTC	CSADQGSSYEQYF
TRBV6-6	TRBJ1-2	.	.	TGTGCCAGCAGTTATCTATCCAGGGATGGCTACACCTTC	CASSYLSRDGYTF
TRBV7-9	TRBJ1-2	.	.	TGTGCCAGCAGGGGAGGACAGAGACATTCCTATGGCTACACCTTC	CASRGGQRHSYGYTF
TRBV9	TRBJ2-7	TRBD1	.	TGTGCCGGTCGGGACAGGGTTACTGGGGAGCAGTACTTC	CAGRDRVTGEQYF
TRBV29-1	TRBJ2-7	.	few	TGCAGCGTTGTACATAGCGGAACCTACGAGCAGTACTTC	CSVVHSGTYEQYF
TRBV3-1	TRBJ2-5	.	.	TGTGCCAGCAGCCAAGTCCGAGACAGAAGTGAGACCCAGTACTTC	CASSQVRDRSETQYF
TRBV4-2	TRBJ1-2	.	few	TGTGCCAGCAGCCAAGTAGCCGGACAGTGGGTTGGCGATGGCTACACCTTC	CASSQVAGQWVGDGYTF